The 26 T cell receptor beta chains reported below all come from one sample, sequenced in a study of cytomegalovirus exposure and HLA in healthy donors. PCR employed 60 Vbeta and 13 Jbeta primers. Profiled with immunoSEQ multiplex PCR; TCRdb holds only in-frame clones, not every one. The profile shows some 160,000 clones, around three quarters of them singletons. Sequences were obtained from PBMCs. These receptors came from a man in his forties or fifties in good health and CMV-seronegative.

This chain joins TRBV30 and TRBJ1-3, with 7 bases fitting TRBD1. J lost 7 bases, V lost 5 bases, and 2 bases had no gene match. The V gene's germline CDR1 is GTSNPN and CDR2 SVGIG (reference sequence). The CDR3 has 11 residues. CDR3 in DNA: TGTGCCTGGGGGACAGCCAACACCATATATTTT. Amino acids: CAWGTANTIYF.

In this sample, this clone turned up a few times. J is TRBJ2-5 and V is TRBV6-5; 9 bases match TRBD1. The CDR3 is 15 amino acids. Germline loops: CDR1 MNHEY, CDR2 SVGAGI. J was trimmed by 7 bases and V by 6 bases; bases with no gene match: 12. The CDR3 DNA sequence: TGTGCCAGCAGAAACGACAGGGGGGCCACAGGGACCCAGTACTTC. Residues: CASRNDRGATGTQYF.

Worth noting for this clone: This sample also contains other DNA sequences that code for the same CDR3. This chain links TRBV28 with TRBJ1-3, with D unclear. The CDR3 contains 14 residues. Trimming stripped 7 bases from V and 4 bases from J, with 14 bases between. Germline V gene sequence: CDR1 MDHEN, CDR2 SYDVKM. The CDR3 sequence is CASTLGGLGNTIYF. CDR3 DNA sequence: TGTGCCAGCACCCTAGGAGGCCTGGGAAACACCATATATTTT.

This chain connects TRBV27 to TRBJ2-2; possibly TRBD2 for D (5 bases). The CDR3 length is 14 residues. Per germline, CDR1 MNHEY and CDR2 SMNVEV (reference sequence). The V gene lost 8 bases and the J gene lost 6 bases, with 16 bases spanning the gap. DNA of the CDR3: TGTGCCAGCGGAACCCTCCGGCGGGCCGGGGAGCTGTTTTTT. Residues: CASGTLRRAGELFF.

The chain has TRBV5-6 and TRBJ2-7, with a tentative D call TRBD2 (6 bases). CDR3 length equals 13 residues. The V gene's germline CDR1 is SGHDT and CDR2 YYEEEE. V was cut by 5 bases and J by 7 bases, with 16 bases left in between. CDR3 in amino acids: CASSSGDTGEQYF. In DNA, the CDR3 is TGTGCCAGCAGTTCGGGGGATACAGGAGAGCAGTACTTC.

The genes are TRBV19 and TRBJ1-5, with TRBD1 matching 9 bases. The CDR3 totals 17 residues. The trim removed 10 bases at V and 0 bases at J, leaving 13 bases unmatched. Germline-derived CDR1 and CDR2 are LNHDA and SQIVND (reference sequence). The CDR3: CATQEGQGLYSNQPQHF. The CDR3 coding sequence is TGTGCCACCCAAGAGGGACAGGGTCTTTATAGCAATCAGCCCCAGCATTTT.

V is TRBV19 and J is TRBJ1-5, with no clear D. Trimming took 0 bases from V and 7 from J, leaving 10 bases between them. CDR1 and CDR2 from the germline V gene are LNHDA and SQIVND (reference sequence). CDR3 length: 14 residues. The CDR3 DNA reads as TGTGCCAGTAGTATAGATCTATCCCGCCAGCCCCAGCATTTT. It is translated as CASSIDLSRQPQHF.

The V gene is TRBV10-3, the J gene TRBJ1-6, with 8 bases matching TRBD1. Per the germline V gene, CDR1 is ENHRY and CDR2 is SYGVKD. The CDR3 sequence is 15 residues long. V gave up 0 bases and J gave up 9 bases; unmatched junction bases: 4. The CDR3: CAISESDRGGSPLHF. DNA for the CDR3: TGTGCCATCAGTGAGTCAGACAGGGGAGGTTCACCCCTCCACTTT.

CDR3 coding DNA: TGTGCCAGCAGCATCGACAGGGGCTCCTACAATGAGCAGTTCTTC. Protein: CASSIDRGSYNEQFF. J is TRBJ2-1 and V is TRBV11-2; 8 positions match TRBD1. The CDR3 consists of 15 residues. J lost 0 bases, V lost 5 bases, and 3 bases had no gene match. Germline loops: CDR1 SGHAT, CDR2 FQNNGV.

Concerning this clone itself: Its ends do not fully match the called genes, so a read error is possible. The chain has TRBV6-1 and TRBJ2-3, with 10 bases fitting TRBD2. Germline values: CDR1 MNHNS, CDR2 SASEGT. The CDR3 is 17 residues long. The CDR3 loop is CAISEGWSGGAVDTQYF. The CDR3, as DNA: TGTGCCATCAGTGAGGGGTGGAGCGGGGGGGCCGTCGATACGCAGTATTTT.

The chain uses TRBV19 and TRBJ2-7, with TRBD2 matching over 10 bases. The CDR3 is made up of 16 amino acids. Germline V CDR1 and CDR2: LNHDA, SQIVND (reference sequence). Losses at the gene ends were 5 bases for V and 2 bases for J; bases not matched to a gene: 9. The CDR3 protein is CASSYQPAGGTYEQYF. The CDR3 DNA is TGTGCCAGTAGTTACCAACCAGCGGGAGGGACCTACGAGCAGTACTTC.

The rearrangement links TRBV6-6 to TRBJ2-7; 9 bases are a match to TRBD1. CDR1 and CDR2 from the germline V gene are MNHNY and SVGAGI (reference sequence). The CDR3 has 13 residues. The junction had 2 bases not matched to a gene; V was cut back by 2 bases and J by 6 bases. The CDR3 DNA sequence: TGTGCCAGCAGTTACGGACAGGGGAGCGAGCAGTACTTC. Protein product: CASSYGQGSEQYF.

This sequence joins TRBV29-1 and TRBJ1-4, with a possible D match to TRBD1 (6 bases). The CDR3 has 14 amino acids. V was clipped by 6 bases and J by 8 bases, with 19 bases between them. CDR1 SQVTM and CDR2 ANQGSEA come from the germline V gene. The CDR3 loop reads CSVGPTGGGEKLFF. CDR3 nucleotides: TGCAGCGTGGGTCCGACAGGTGGGGGCGAAAAACTGTTTTTT.

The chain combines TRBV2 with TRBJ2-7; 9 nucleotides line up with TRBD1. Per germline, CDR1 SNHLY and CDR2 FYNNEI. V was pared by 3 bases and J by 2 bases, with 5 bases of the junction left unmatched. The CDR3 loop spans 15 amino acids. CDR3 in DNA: TGTGCCAGCAGTGATTTTGGACAGGGGACCTACGAGCAGTACTTC. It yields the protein CASSDFGQGTYEQYF. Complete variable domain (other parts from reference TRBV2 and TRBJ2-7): EPEVTQTPSHQVTQMGQEVILRCVPISNHLYFYWYRQILGQKVEFLVSFYNNEISEKSEIFDDQFSVERPDGSNFTLKIRSTKLEDSAMYFCASSDFGQGTYEQYFGPGTRLTVT.

CDR3 nucleotide sequence: TGCGCCAGCAGTGCCTCTAGCGGCTACAATGAGCAGTTCTTC. This codes for CASSASSGYNEQFF. This chain uses TRBV10-1 with TRBJ2-1; TRBD2 agrees at 7 bases. The J segment lost 3 bases and the V segment lost 4 bases, leaving 3 bases of the junction unmatched. CDR3 size: 14 residues. The germline gives CDR1 WNHNN, CDR2 SYGVQD (reference sequence).

As DNA, the CDR3 is TGTGCCACCAGCCCCCACCTACGACAGGGGGAGCTGTTTTTT. Its protein is CATSPHLRQGELFF. The chain links TRBV15 to TRBJ2-2; the D gene is possibly TRBD1 (5 bases). Germline lookup yields CDR1 LNHNV and CDR2 YYDKDF (reference sequence). The V end lost 5 bases, the J end lost 8 bases, and 15 bases lay between the germline ends. The CDR3 length is 14 residues.

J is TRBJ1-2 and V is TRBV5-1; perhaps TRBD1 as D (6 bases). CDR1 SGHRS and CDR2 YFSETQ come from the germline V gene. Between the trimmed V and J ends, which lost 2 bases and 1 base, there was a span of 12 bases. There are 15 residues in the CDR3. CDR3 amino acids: CASSFSRDNNYGYTF. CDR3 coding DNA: TGCGCCAGCAGCTTCAGCAGGGACAATAACTATGGCTACACCTTC. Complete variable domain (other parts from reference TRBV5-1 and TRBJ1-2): KAGVTQTPRYLIKTRGQQVTLSCSPISGHRSVSWYQQTPGQGLQFLFEYFSETQRNKGNFPGRFSGRQFSNSRSEMNVSTLELGDSALYLCASSFSRDNNYGYTFGSGTRLTVV.

The CDR3: CAISGSGATQYF. The CDR3 region has the DNA TGTGCCATCAGTGGGTCAGGAGCCACCCAGTACTTC. The rearrangement links TRBV10-3 to TRBJ2-5; D not resolved. Per germline, CDR1 ENHRY and CDR2 SYGVKD. The length of the CDR3 is 12 residues. Trimming pared 4 bases from V and 8 bases from J, leaving 11 bases between.

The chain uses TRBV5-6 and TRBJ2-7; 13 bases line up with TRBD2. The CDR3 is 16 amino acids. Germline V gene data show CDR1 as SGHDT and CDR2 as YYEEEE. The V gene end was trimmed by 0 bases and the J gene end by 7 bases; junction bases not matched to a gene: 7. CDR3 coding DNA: TGTGCCAGCAGCTTGGACGGACTAGCGGGGGCTTGGGAGCAGTACTTC. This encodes CASSLDGLAGAWEQYF.

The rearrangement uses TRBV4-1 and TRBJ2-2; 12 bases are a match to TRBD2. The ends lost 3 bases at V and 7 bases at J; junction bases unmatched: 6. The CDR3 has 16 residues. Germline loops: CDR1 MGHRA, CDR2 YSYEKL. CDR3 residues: CASSQTSGGHGGELFF. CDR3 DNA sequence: TGCGCCAGCAGCCAGACTAGCGGGGGACATGGCGGGGAGCTGTTTTTT.

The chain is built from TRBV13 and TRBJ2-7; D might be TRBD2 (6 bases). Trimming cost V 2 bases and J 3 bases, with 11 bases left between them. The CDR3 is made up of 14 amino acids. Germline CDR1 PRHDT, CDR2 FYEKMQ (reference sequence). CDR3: CASSLRGGSYEQYF. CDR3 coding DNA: TGTGCCAGCAGCTTAAGGGGAGGCAGCTACGAGCAGTACTTC.

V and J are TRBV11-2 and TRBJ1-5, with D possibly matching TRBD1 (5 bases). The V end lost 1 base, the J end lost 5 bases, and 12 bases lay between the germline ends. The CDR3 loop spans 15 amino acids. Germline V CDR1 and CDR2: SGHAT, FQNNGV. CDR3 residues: CASSLGGVADQPQHF. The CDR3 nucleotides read TGTGCCAGCAGCTTAGGGGGGGTAGCTGATCAGCCCCAGCATTTT.

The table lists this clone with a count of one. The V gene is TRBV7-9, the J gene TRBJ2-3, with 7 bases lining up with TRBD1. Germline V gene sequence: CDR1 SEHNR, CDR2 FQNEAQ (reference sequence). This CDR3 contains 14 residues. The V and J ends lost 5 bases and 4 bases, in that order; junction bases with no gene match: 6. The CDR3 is CASSLHTGADTQYF. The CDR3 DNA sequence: TGTGCCAGCAGCCTACATACAGGGGCAGATACGCAGTATTTT.

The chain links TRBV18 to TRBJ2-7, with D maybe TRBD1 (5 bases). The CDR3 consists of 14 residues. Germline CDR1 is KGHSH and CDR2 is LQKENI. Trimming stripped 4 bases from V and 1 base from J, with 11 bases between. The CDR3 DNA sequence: TGTGCCAGCTCACGCGGTAGACAGTCCTACGAGCAGTACTTC. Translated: CASSRGRQSYEQYF. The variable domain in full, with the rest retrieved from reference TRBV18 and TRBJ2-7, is NAGVMQNPRHLVRRRGQEARLRCSPMKGHSHVYWYRQLPEEGLKFMVYLQKENIIDESGMPKERFSAEFPKEGPSILRIQQVVRGDSAAYFCASSRGRQSYEQYFGPGTRLTVT.

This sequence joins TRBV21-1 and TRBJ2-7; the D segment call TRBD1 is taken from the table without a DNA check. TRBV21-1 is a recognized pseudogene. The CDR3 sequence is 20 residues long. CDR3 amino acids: CASSPRPTGIHAPISYEQYF. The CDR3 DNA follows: TGTGCCAGCAGCCCACGACCTACAGGGATACACGCCCCTATCTCCTACGAGCAGTACTTC.

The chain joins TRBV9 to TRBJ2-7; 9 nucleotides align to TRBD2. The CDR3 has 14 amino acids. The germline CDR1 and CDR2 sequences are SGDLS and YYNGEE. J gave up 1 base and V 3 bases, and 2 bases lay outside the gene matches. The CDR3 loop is CASSASGVSYEQYF. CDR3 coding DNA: TGTGCCAGCAGCGCTAGCGGGGTATCCTACGAGCAGTACTTC.